The sequence of this T cell receptor (beta chain) was determined in a study of cytomegalovirus exposure and HLA in healthy donors. Study conclusions and caveats: Most TCR sequences showed up rarely, but some public TCRs showed up in many donors. Follow-up analysis found HLA locus-dependent TCR association rates, highest for DRB1 and lowest for HLA-C. Data from an earlier analysis indicated that most TCR beta V segments were productive either about 90% or about 30% of the time. As a later analysis showed, several of the most significant clusters appeared to be linked to common viral pathogens.

Worth noting for this clone: Its antigen is unknown.

In the PCR, 60 Vbeta and 13 Jbeta primers were used. Profiling relied on immunoSEQ multiplex PCR, and the TCRdb table lists in-frame clones only, not all of them. The sample includes about 110,000 clones, over 70% seen only once; the top ten take approximately 2.8%. This CDR3 spans 15 amino acids. V shed 5 bases and J 6 bases; nucleotides not matched to a gene: 12. CDR1 LNHDA and CDR2 SQIVND come from the germline V gene (reference sequence). Sequencing used PBMCs. The clonotype originates from a female donor in good health and CMV-seronegative. The gene calls are TRBV19 and TRBJ1-2; 7 bases match TRBD1. DNA for the CDR3: TGTGCCAGTAGTCCCCCCGGACAGGAAATAAATGGCTACACCTTC. It translates to CASSPPGQEINGYTF.